The 6 T cell receptor beta chains presented below share a single source sample, sequenced in a study of tumor-infiltrating lymphocytes in primary liver carcinoma. Researchers drew blood RNA from unsorted whole blood and extracted germline DNA as well. Researchers generated TCR beta cDNA from roughly 510 ng of total RNA, relying on a constant-region primer. Sequencing libraries for TCR beta derived from three nested multiplex PCR rounds that used slightly modified ARM-PCR. With TRBV1-TRBV30 forward primers and a C-beta reverse primer, the first two PCR rounds were run for around 10 cycles each. TCRdb independently ran MiXCR on the multiplex PCR reads; one entry per CDR3 protein. The table has 330,000 or so distinct CDR3 sequences, about two thirds seen once. Sequenced sample: peripheral blood. These TCRs come from a man aged 40-49 years with primary liver carcinoma and hepatitis B virus infection.

This clonotype was picked up one time. A read error is possible here, since a much larger clone lies one base away. The missing conserved phenylalanine or tryptophan at the end of this CDR3 makes a read error likely. CDR3: CATGGSDTEAFL. In nucleotides, the CDR3 is TGTGCCACCGGGGGTTCGGACACTGAAGCTTTCCTT. The chain combines TRBV24-1 with TRBJ1-1; a possible D gene is TRBD1 (5 bases). V was pared by 9 bases and J by 3 bases, with 10 bases between. This CDR3 region has 12 residues. From germline, CDR1 is KGHDR and CDR2 SFDVKD.

Concerning this clonotype itself: The CDR3 ends on some other residue instead of the conserved phenylalanine or tryptophan, so this is likely a read error. V is TRBV5-6 and J is TRBJ1-1; tentatively, D is TRBD1 (6 bases). Trimming took 3 bases from V and 10 from J, leaving 13 bases between them. Germline lookup yields CDR1 SGHDT and CDR2 YYEEEE. The CDR3 contains 12 residues. CDR3 sequence reads: CASSYRVILAFL. CDR3 sequence (DNA): TGTGCCAGCAGCTACAGGGTTATACTAGCTTTCTTA.

The chain carries TRBV18 and TRBJ1-5, with 9 bases lining up with TRBD1. The CDR3 runs 15 residues. V trimming: 4 bases; J trimming: 2 bases; junction bases outside the gene matches: 3. Germline V gene lookup returns CDR1 KGHSH and CDR2 LQKENI. The CDR3 DNA follows: TGTGCCAGCTCACGGACAGGGGACCGCAATCAGCCCCAGCATTTT. Translation gives CASSRTGDRNQPQHF. The full variable domain, in which reference TRBV18 and TRBJ1-5 provide the parts outside the CDR3, is NAGVMQNPRHLVRRRGQEARLRCSPMKGHSHVYWYRQLPEEGLKFMVYLQKENIIDESGMPKERFSAEFPKEGPSILRIQQVVRGDSAAYFCASSRTGDRNQPQHFGDGTRLSIL.

Turning to this clonotype: A single base separates this from a much larger clone, so it may be a read error. The chain joins TRBV4-3 to TRBJ2-5; TRBD1 is a possible D gene (5 bases). This CDR3 spans 15 amino acids. Germline V gene data show CDR1 as LGHNA and CDR2 as YSLEER. CDR3 protein: CSSSQDDRESETQYF. CDR3 DNA: TGCTCCAGCAGCCAAGACGACAGAGAATCAGAGACCCAGTACTTC.

On this clonotype: A far more abundant clone sits one base away, making this likely a read error. This chain uses TRBV5-1 with TRBJ2-7; either TRBD1 or TRBD2 may fit D (7 bases each). Germline lookup yields CDR1 SGHRS and CDR2 YFSETQ. The CDR3 runs 13 residues. CDR3 loop: CANSQGGTYEQYF. The CDR3 DNA sequence: TGCGCCAACAGCCAGGGGGGGACCTACGAGCAGTACTTC.

This clonotype occurred a few times. At one boundary the junction diverges from the germline segment, which might be a read error. The V gene is TRBV5-5, the J gene TRBJ1-2; 8 bases line up with TRBD1. The CDR3 spans 14 residues. Looked up from germline, CDR1 is SGHKS and CDR2 is YYEKEE (reference sequence). In DNA, the CDR3 is TGTGTCAGCAATACAGGGGGAACAAGCTATGGCTACACCTTC. Protein: CVSNTGGTSYGYTF.